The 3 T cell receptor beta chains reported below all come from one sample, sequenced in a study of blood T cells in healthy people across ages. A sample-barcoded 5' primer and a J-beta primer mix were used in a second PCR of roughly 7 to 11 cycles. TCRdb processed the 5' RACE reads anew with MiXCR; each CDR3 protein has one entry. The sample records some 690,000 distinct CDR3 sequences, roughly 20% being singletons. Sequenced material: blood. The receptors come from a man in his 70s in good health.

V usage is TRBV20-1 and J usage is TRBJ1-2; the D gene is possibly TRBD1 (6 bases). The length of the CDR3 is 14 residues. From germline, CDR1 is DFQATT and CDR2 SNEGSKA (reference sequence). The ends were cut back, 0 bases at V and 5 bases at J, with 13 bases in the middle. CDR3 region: CSARDYGGAYGYTF. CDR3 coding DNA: TGCAGTGCTAGAGATTACGGGGGCGCTTATGGCTACACCTTC.

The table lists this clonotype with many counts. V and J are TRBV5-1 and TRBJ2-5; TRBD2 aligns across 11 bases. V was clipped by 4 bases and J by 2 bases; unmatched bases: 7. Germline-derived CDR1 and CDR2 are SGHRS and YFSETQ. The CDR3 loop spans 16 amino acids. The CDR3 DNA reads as TGCGCCAGCAGCAAAATACTAGCGGGGGCACAAGAGACCCAGTACTTC. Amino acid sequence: CASSKILAGAQETQYF.

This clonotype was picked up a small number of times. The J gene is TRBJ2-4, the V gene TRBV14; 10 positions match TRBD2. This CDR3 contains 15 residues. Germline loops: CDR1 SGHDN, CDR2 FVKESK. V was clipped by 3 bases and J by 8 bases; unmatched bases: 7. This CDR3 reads CASSHGTSEGYIQYF. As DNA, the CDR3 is TGTGCCAGCAGCCACGGGACTAGCGAGGGTTACATTCAGTACTTC. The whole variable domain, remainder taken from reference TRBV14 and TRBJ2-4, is EAGVTQFPSHSVIEKGQTVTLRCDPISGHDNLYWYRRVMGKEIKFLLHFVKESKQDESGMPNNRFLAERTGGTYSTLKVQPAELEDSGVYFCASSHGTSEGYIQYFGAGTRLSVL.